A few counts support the clone carrying this T cell receptor (beta chain). Its antigen is unknown. CDR3 regions of TCR beta were amplified from RNA transcripts. HTBI primers served in a first-round RT-PCR, which a second-round multiplex PCR followed. TCRdb fed the multiplex PCR reads into MiXCR, producing one record per CDR3 protein. The sample records 35,000 to 50,000 distinct CDR3 sequences, around half being singletons. In this cohort, patients with other autoimmune diseases, uncontrolled infections, pregnancy or lactation were excluded. This entry is derived from a study of Graves' ophthalmopathy and Graves' hyperthyroidism. In the study overall: Peripheral blood was gathered at the point of initial diagnosis, before any treatment started. Study-level points and caveats: Both a roughly 66% sensitivity and an approximately 76% specificity characterized the model's predictions of ophthalmopathy progression.

V lost 3 bases to trimming and J lost 0 bases, with 14 bases between them. Germline V gives CDR1 LNHNV, CDR2 YYDKDF (reference sequence). This CDR3 is built from 17 residues. The sequenced sample was peripheral blood. The clonotype comes from an adult woman with stable Graves' hyperthyroidism. J is TRBJ2-2 and V is TRBV15, with TRBD1 as a possible D gene (6 bases). The CDR3 sequence is CATSSLWAGANTGELFF. The CDR3 coding sequence is TGTGCCACCAGCAGCCTCTGGGCAGGGGCGAACACCGGGGAGCTGTTTTTT.